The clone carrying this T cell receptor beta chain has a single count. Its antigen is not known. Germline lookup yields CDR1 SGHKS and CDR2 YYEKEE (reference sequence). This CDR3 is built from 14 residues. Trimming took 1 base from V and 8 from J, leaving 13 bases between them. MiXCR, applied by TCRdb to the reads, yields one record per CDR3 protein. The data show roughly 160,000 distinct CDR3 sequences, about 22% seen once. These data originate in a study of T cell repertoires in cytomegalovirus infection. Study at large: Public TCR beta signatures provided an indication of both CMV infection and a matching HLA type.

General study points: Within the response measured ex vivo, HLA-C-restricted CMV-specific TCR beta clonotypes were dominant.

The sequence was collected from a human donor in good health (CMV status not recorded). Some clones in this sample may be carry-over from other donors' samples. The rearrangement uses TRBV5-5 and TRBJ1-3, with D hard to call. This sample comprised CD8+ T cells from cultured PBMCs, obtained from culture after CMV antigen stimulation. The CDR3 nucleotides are TGTGCCAGCAGCTTGTGGGCAGTCTCATACACCATATATTTT. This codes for CASSLWAVSYTIYF.